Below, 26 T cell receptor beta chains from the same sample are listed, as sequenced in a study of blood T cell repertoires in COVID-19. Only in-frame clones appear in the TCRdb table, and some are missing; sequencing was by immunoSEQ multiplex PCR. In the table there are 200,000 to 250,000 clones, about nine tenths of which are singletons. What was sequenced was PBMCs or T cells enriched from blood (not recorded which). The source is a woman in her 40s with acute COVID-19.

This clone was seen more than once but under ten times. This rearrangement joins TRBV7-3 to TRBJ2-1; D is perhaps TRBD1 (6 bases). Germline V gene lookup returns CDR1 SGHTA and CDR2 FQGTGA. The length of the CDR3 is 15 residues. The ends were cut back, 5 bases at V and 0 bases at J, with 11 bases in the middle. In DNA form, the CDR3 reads TGTGCCAGCAGCCCGCGACAGGACTCCTACAATGAGCAGTTCTTC. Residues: CASSPRQDSYNEQFF. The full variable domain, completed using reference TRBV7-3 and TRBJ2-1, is GAGVSQTPSNKVTEKGKYVELRCDPISGHTALYWYRQSLGQGPEFLIYFQGTGAADDSGLPNDRFFAVRPEGSVSTLKIQRTERGDSAVYLCASSPRQDSYNEQFFGPGTRLTVL.

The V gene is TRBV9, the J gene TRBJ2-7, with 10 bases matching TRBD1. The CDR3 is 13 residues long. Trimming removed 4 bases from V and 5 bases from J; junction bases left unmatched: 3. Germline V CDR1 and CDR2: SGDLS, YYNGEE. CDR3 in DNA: TGTGCCAGCAGCCCCGGACAGGGGGACGAGCAGTACTTC. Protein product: CASSPGQGDEQYF.

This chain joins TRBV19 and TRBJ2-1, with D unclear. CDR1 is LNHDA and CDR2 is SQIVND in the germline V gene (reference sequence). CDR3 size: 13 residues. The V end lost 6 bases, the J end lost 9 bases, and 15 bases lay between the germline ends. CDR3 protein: CASSLVRATEQFF. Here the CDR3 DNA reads TGTGCCAGTAGCCTTGTGAGAGCTACTGAGCAGTTCTTC.

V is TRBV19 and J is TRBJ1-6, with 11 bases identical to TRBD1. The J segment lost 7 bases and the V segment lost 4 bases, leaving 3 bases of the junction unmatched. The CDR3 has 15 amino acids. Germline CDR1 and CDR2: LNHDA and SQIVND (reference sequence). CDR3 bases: TGTGCCAGTAGTAGGGACAGGGGGTCGAATTCACCCCTCCACTTT. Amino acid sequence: CASSRDRGSNSPLHF.

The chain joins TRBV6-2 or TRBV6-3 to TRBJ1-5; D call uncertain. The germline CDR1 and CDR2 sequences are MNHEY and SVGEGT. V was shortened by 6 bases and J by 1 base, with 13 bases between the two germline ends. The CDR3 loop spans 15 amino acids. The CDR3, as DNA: TGTGCCAGCAGCTTCCTCGATACAAGCAATCAGCCCCAGCATTTT. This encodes CASSFLDTSNQPQHF.

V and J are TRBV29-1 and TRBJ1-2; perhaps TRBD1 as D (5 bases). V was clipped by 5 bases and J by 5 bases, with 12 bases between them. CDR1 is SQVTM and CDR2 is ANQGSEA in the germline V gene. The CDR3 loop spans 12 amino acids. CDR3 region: CSVIRQQYGYTF. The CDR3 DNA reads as TGCAGCGTTATCCGACAGCAGTATGGCTACACCTTC.

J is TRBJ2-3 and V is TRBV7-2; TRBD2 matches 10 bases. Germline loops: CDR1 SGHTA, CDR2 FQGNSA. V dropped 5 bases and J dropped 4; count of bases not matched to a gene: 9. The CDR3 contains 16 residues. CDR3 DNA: TGTGCCAGCAGCCAAGACTATGGGACTAGCGCAGATACGCAGTATTTT. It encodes CASSQDYGTSADTQYF.

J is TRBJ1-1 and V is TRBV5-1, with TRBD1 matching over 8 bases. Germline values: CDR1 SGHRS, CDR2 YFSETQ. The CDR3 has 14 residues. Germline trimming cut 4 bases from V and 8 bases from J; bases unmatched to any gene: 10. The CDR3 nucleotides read TGCGCCAGCAGCGAAAGGACAGGGTTTGGGGAAGCTTTCTTT. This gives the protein CASSERTGFGEAFF.

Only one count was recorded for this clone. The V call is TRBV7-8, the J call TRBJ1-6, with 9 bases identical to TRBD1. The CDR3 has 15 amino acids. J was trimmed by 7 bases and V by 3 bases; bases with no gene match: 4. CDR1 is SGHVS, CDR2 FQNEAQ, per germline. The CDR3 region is CASSFGTGQNSPLHF. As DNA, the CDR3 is TGTGCCAGCAGCTTCGGGACAGGGCAAAATTCACCCCTCCACTTT.

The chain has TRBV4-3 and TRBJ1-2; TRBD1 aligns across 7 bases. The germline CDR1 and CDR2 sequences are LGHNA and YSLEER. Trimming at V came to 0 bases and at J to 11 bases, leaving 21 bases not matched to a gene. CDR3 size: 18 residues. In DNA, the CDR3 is TGCGCCAGCAGCCAAGAGTTGTTTATGGAGGGGGCGAGAAGAGGGTACACCTTC. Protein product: CASSQELFMEGARRGYTF.

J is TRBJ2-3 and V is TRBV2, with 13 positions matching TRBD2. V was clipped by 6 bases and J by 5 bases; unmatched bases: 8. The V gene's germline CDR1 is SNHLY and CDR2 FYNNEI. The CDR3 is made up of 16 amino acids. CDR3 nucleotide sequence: TGTGCCAGCAGCCTCACTAGCGGGGGGGCCCAAGATACGCAGTATTTT. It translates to CASSLTSGGAQDTQYF.

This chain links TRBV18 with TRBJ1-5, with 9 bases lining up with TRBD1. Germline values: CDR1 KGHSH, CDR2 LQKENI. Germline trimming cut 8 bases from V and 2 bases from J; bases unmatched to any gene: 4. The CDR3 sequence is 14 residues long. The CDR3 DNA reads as TGTGCCAGCGGCCGGACAGGGGGCAATCAGCCCCAGCATTTT. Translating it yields CASGRTGGNQPQHF.

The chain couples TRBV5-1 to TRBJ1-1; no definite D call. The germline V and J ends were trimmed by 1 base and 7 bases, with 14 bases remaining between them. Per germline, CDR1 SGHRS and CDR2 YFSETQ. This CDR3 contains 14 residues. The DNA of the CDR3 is TGCGCCAGCAGCTTGCAGGATCCTTCCCGTGAAGCTTTCTTT. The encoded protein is CASSLQDPSREAFF.

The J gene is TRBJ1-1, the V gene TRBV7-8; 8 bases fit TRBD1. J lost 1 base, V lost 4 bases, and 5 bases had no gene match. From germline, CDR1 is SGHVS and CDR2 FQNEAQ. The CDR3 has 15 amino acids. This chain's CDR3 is CASSYLGTGNTEAFF. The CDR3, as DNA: TGTGCCAGCAGCTATCTAGGGACAGGGAACACTGAAGCTTTCTTT.

The CDR3 sequence: CASSPPGQVKAFF. CDR3 bases: TGTGCCAGCAGCCCTCCGGGACAGGTAAAAGCTTTCTTT. V is TRBV3-1 (or the pseudogene TRBV3-2) and J is TRBJ1-1, with TRBD1 matching 8 bases. The CDR3 sequence is 13 residues long. CDR1 and CDR2 from the germline V gene are LGHDT and YNNKEL (reference sequence). Losses at the gene ends were 4 bases for V and 9 bases for J; bases not matched to a gene: 7.

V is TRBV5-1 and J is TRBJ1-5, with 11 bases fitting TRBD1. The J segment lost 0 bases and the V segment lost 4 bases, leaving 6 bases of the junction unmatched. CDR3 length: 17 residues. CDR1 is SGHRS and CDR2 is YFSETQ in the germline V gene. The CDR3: CASSPGDRGNSNQPQHF. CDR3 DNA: TGCGCCAGCAGCCCGGGGGACAGGGGGAATAGCAATCAGCCCCAGCATTTT.

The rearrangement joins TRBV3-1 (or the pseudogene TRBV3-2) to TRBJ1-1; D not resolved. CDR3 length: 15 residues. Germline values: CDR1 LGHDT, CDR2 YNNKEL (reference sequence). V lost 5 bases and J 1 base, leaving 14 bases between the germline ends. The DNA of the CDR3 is TGTGCCAGCAGCAAAAAGTGGGAGGGGAACACTGAAGCTTTCTTT. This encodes CASSKKWEGNTEAFF.

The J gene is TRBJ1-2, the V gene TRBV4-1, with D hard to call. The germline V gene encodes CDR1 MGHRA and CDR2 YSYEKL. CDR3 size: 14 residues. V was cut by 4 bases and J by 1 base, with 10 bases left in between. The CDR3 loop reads CASSPVGDNYGYTF. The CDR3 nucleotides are TGCGCCAGCAGCCCCGTTGGAGATAACTATGGCTACACCTTC.

In DNA form, the CDR3 reads TGTGCCGCGGGGGACAGGGGGAATTCACCCCTCCACTTT. Protein: CAAGDRGNSPLHF. The gene calls are TRBV19 and TRBJ1-6; 11 bases map to TRBD1. The ends lost 11 bases at V and 7 bases at J; junction bases unmatched: 4. The CDR3 extends over 13 amino acids. Germline V CDR1 and CDR2: LNHDA, SQIVND (reference sequence).

The CDR3 spells CASSPSGTGNTEAFF. CDR3 in DNA: TGTGCCAGCAGCCCCTCCGGGACAGGAAACACTGAAGCTTTCTTT. The chain employs TRBV7-2 and TRBJ1-1; 8 nucleotides agree with TRBD1. V lost 5 bases, J lost 2 bases, and 7 bases stayed unmatched. The CDR3 runs 15 residues. CDR1 is SGHTA, CDR2 FQGNSA, per germline. Using reference TRBV7-2 and TRBJ1-1 for the parts outside the CDR3, the full variable domain is GAGVSQSPSNKVTEKGKDVELRCDPISGHTALYWYRQSLGQGLEFLIYFQGNSAPDKSGLPSDRFSAERTGGSVSTLTIQRTQQEDSAVYLCASSPSGTGNTEAFFGQGTRLTVV.

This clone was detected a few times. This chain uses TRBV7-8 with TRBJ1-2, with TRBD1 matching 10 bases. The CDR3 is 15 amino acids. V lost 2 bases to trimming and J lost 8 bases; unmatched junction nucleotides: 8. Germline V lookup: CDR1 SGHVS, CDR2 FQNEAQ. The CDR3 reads CASSLFEGTGVGYTF. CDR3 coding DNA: TGTGCCAGCAGCTTATTTGAGGGGACAGGGGTGGGCTACACCTTC.

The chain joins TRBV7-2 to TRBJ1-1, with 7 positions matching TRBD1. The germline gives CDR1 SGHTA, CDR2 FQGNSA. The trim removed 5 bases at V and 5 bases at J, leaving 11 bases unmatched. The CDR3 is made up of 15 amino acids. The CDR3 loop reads CASSPTGAYLTEAFF. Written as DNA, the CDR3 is TGTGCCAGCAGCCCTACAGGGGCCTACTTGACTGAAGCTTTCTTT.

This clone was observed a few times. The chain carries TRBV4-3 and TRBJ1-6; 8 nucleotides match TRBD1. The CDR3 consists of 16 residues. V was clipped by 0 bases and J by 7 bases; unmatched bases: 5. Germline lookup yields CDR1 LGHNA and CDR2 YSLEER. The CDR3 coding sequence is TGCGCCAGCAGCCAAGACGCAACAGGGGGAAATTCACCCCTCCACTTT. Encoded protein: CASSQDATGGNSPLHF.

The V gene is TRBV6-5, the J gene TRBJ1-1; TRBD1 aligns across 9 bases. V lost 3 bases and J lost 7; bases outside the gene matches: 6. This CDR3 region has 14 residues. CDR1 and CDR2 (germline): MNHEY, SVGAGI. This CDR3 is CASSYDRGRVEAFF. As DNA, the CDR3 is TGTGCCAGCAGTTATGACAGGGGGAGGGTTGAAGCTTTCTTT.

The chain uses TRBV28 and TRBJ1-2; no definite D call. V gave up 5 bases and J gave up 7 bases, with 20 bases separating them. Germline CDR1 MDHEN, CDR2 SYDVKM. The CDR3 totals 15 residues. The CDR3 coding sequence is TGTGCCAGCAGTCTACTCTTAGGAGGGCTTGGTGGCTACACCTTC. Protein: CASSLLLGGLGGYTF.

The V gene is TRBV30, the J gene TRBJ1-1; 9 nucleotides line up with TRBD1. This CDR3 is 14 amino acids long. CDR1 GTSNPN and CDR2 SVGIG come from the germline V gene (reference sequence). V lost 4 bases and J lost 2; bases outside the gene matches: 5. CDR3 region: CAWIKDRGNTEAFF. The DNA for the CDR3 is TGTGCCTGGATTAAGGACAGGGGAAACACTGAAGCTTTCTTT.